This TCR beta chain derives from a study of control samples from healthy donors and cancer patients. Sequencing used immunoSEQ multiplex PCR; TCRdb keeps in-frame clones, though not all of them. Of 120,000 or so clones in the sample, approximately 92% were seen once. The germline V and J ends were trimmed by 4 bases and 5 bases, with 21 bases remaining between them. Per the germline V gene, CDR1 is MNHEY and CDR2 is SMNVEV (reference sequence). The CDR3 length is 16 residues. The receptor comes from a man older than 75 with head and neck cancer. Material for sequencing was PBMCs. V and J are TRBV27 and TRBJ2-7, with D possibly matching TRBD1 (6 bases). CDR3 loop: CASSSLTGLTYNEQYF. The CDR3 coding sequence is TGTGCCAGCAGTTCCCTTACAGGGTTGACGTATAACGAGCAGTACTTC.